In its sample, the clone carrying this T cell receptor beta chain was seen many times. What it binds is unknown. The data derive from a study of neurological immune-mediated disorders. Whole-study findings and limits: The repertoires of 18 of 34 multiple sclerosis patients were placed by phylogenetic grouping in a single related-CDR3 cluster, which may be a signature. Multiple sclerosis patients had less TCR clonal expansion than even healthy controls, unlike HTLV-1-associated myelopathy.

The cDNA was generated through 5'RACE incorporating 10-nucleotide random UMIs. TCRdb analysed the 5' RACE reads with MiXCR anew, one entry per CDR3 protein. The table records approximately 37,000 distinct CDR3 sequences, 3.2% of them present only once. The time point is: longitudinal time-point 1 (baseline). The starting material, 2 million PBMCs stored at -80 C, gave rise to the unsorted libraries. The CDR3 has 13 residues. The V gene's germline CDR1 is MNHNY and CDR2 SVGAGI (reference sequence). V was clipped by 6 bases and J by 4 bases, with 12 bases between them. The chain couples TRBV6-6 to TRBJ1-2; a possible D gene is TRBD1 (6 bases). The sequence came from a woman aged 55-69 years with multiple sclerosis. The sample taken for sequencing was PBMCs. The chain's CDR3 is CASSHRDAYGYTF. The CDR3 DNA reads as TGTGCCAGCAGCCACAGGGACGCCTATGGCTACACCTTC.